This entry is about one T cell receptor (beta chain). This specimen belongs to a study of cytomegalovirus exposure and HLA in healthy donors. Trimming left V 3 bases short and J 5 bases short, with 10 bases between. CDR3 size: 13 residues. Germline V lookup: CDR1 SNHLY, CDR2 FYNNEI. The PCR employed 60 Vbeta primers together with 13 Jbeta primers. Produced via immunoSEQ multiplex PCR; TCRdb's table is partial and in-frame only. Of approximately 170,000 clones listed, 81% are singletons. The sample consisted of PBMCs. The genes are TRBV2 and TRBJ2-5; D is unresolved. The sequence was obtained from a man aged 45 to 65 in good health and CMV-seropositive. The CDR3 spells CASSDAARETQYF. DNA of the CDR3: TGTGCCAGCAGTGACGCGGCGCGCGAGACCCAGTACTTC.